The sequence of this TCR beta chain was determined in a study of identical twins (TCRdb year 2016). Turning to the overall study: To test whether fetal clonotypes persist, the study used deep sequencing on TCR alpha and beta repertoires from monozygotic twins, unrelated adults of various ages, and cord blood. To rule out contamination, replicate twin experiments were performed at different times with different library preparation protocols. Here is what the overall study found, with its caveats: Because the same donors could not be followed over many years, conclusions were based on cross-sectional statistical analysis. Invariant T cells such as MAIT and iNKT could partly confound zero-insertion analyses, though diverse VJ usage argued against this for most clonotypes. Recombination models systematically underestimated out-of-frame TCR alpha sharing in monozygotic twins but agreed with sharing between unrelated individuals. Compared with coincidental sharing between unrelated individuals, out-of-frame TCR alpha sequences shared between twins showed an excess of sequences with low generation probability. In beta out-of-frame sequences, excess twin sharing was weaker, because having fewer shared sequences lowered the signal-to-noise ratio. Abundant cord blood beta clonotypes carried fewer insertions; young adult naive repertoires showed a weaker similar trend, while memory repertoires showed none.

The protocol used for the library was 5' RACE. The data were produced on an Illumina HiSeq 2000. A universal primer binding site was introduced by template switching, and a unique molecular identifier was present in the final cDNA, enabling accurate counting of TCR cDNA molecules. Specific primers in the conserved constant-segment region were used to synthesize first-strand cDNA for the TCR alpha and beta chains. To control for contamination, every cDNA library carried two barcodes: a SMART-Mk sample barcode plus Illumina barcodes. TruSeq adapter sequences along with Illumina sample barcodes were introduced in two successive PCR steps. The Illumina HiSeq platform was used with custom primers to sequence TCR alpha and beta cDNA libraries. As for the authors' bioinformatics: MiGEC was used to process raw reads and extract unique molecular identifiers, and MiXCR was used to find CDR3 positions. Recombination models were inferred per individual with the repgenHMM and IGoR tools using an EM algorithm. The analysis of shared clonotypes was done with the tcR package in R, with sharing normalized by the product of cloneset sizes. To study raw recombination free of thymic and clonal selection effects, out-of-frame nonproductive sequences were analyzed. The public reads were run again by TCRdb, first through fastp at Q25 and then through MiXCR, and only productive beta chains were kept. Identical CDR3 proteins give one entry, which carries the most common genes and DNA. These V and J calls derive from TCRdb rather than the authors' analysis. Recorded for this sample are some 570,000 distinct CDR3 sequences; around 24% of them occurred a single time. The top ten hold approximately 0.49% of the sample.

Relative to germline, V is missing 6 bases and J is missing 2 bases, with 5 bases of the junction outside any gene match. CDR1 and CDR2 are read off the germline V gene (reference sequence) as DFQATT and SNEGSKA. The CDR3 measures 13 amino acids from cysteine to phenylalanine. Just CDR3 DNA is preserved here, 39 bases in frame from base 1. All donors were healthy Caucasians. The twin cohort consisted of three pairs of female monozygotic twins, all aged roughly 18 to 29 years. Positive isolation kits from Invitrogen were used to isolate CD4+ and CD8+ T cell populations. Points on this clonotype: It has no known antigen specificity. No clone much larger than this one lies a single base away; base qualities are absent.

The sample was also reused in another study, on yellow fever vaccine responses in identical twins. Drawing on the second study: The T cell response to vaccination in identical twins was reported by the authors to appear partly convergent and partly personalized. In identical twins, the study followed T cell clones that responded to the vaccine with precision.

Material for sequencing was CD4+ T cells sorted from blood. This sequence was found in a woman between 18 and 30 years old in good health. The rearranged segments are TRBV20-1 and TRBJ1-1, with TRBD1 identical over 8 junction bases. The nucleotides read TGCAGTGCCGCTGGACAGGGAAACACTGAAGCTTTCTTT. Translated, it gives CSAAGQGNTEAFF.